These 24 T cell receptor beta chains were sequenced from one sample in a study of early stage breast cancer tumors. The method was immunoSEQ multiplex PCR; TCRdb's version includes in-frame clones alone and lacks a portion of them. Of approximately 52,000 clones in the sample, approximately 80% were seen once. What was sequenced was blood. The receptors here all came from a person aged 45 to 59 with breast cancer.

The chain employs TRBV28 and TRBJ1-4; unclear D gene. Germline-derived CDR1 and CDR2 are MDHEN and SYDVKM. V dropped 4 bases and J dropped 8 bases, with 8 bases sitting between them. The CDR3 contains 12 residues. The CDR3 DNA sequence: TGTGCCAGCAGTTCACAAGGGGAAAAACTGTTTTTT. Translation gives CASSSQGEKLFF.

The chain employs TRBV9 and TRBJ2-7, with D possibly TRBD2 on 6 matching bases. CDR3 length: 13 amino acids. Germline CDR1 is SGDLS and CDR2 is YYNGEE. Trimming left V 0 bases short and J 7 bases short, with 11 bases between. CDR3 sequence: CASSVGRAGEQYF. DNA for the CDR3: TGTGCCAGCAGCGTAGGCCGGGCGGGGGAGCAGTACTTC. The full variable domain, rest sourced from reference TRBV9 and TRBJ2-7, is DSGVTQTPKHLITATGQRVTLRCSPRSGDLSVYWYQQSLDQGLQFLIQYYNGEERAKGNILERFSAQQFPDLHSELNLSSLELGDSALYFCASSVGRAGEQYFGPGTRLTVT.

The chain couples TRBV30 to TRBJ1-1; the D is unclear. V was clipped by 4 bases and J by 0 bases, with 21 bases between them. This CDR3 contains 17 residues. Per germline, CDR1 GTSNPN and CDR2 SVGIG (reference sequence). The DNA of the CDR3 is TGTGCCTGGAAGGTGGGAGTTGGAACGCCTGTGAACACTGAAGCTTTCTTT. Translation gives CAWKVGVGTPVNTEAFF.

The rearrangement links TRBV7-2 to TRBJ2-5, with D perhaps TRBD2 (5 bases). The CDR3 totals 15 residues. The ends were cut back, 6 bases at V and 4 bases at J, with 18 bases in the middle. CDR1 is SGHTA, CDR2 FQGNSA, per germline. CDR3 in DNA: TGTGCCAGCAGGTGGCGGTGGGAGTCCCCAGAGACCCAGTACTTC. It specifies CASRWRWESPETQYF.

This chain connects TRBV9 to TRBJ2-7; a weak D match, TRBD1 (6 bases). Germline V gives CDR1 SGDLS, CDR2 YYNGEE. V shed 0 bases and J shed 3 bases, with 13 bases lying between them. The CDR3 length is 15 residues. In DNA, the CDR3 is TGTGCCAGCAGCGTAGGAGGGGGTTGGGGCTACGAGCAGTACTTC. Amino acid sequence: CASSVGGGWGYEQYF.

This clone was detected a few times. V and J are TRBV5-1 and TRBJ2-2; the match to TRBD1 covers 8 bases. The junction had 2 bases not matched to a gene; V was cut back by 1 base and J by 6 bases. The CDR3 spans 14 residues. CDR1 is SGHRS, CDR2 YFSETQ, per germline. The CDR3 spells CASSLQGASGELFF. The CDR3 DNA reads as TGCGCCAGCAGCTTGCAGGGGGCTTCCGGGGAGCTGTTTTTT. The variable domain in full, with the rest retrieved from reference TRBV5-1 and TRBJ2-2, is KAGVTQTPRYLIKTRGQQVTLSCSPISGHRSVSWYQQTPGQGLQFLFEYFSETQRNKGNFPGRFSGRQFSNSRSEMNVSTLELGDSALYLCASSLQGASGELFFGEGSRLTVL.

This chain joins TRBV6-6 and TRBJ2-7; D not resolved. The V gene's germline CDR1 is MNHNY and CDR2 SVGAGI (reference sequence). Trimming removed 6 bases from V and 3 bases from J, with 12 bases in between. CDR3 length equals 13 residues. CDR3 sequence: CASRNRLNYEQYF. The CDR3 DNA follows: TGTGCCAGCAGAAACAGACTGAACTACGAGCAGTACTTC.

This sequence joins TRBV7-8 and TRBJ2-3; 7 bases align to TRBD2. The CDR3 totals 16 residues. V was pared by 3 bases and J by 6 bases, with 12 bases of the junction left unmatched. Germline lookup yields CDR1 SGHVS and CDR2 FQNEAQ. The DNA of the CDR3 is TGTGCCAGCAGCTTCCTAGCGGACAAACAAGAGGATACGCAGTATTTT. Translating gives CASSFLADKQEDTQYF.

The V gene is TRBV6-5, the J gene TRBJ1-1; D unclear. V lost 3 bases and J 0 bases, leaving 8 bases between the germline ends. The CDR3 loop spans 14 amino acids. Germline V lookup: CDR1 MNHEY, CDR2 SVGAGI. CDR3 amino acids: CASSYSSLNTEAFF. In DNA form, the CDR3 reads TGTGCCAGCAGTTATTCGTCGTTGAACACTGAAGCTTTCTTT.

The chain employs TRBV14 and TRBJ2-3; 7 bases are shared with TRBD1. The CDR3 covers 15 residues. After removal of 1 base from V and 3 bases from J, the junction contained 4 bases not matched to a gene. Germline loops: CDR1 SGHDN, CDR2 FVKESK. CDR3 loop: CASSQGPRGTDTQYF. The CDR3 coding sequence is TGTGCCAGCAGCCAAGGTCCCAGGGGGACAGATACGCAGTATTTT.

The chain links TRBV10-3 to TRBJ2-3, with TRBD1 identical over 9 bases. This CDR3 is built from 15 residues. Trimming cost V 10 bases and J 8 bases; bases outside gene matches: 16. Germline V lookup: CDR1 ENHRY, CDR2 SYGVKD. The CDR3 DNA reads TGTGCCAATTCCCGGAAGGGACAGGGTGAGGGTACGCAGTATTTT. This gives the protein CANSRKGQGEGTQYF.

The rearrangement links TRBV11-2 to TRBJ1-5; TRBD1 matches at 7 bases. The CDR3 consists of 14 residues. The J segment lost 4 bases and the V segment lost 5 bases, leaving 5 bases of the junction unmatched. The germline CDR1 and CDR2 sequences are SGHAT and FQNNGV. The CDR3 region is CASSPGQQNQPQHF. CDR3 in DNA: TGTGCCAGCAGCCCGGGACAGCAAAATCAGCCCCAGCATTTT.

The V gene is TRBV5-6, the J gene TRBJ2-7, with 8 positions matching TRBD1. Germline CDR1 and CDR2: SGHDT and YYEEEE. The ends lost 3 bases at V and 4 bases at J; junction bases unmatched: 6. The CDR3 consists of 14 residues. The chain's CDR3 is CASSSSQGAYEQYF. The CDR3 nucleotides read TGTGCCAGCAGCTCGTCCCAGGGGGCGTACGAGCAGTACTTC.

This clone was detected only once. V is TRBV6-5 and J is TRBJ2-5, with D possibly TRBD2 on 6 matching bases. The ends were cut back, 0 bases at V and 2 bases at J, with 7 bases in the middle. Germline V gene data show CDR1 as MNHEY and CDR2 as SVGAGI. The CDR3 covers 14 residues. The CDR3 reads CASSYSGGQETQYF. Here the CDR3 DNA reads TGTGCCAGCAGTTACTCTGGGGGGCAAGAGACCCAGTACTTC.

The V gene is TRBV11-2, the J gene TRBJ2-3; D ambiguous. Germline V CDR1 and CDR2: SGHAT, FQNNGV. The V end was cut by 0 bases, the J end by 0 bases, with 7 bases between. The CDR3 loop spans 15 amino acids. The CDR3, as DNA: TGTGCCAGCAGCTTAGAAGATCGTAGCACAGATACGCAGTATTTT. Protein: CASSLEDRSTDTQYF.

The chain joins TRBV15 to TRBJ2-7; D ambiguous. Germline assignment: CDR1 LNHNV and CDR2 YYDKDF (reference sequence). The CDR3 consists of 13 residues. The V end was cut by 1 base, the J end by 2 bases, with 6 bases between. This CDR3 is CATSRADAYEQYF. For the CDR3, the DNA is TGTGCCACCAGCAGAGCGGATGCCTACGAGCAGTACTTC.

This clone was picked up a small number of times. CDR3 residues: CASKLGQGNTEAFF. The DNA of the CDR3 is TGTGCCAGCAAGCTCGGACAGGGTAACACTGAAGCTTTCTTT. This rearrangement joins TRBV27 to TRBJ1-1, with 8 bases aligning to TRBD1. Germline V gene data show CDR1 as MNHEY and CDR2 as SMNVEV (reference sequence). With V trimmed by 7 bases and J by 2 bases, 6 bases remained unmatched. This CDR3 region has 14 residues.

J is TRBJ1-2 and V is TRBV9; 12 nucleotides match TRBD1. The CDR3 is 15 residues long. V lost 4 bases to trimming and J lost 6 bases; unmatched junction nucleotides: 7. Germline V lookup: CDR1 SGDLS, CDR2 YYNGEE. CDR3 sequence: CASSPWDRGQHGYTF. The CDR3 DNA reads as TGTGCCAGCAGCCCGTGGGACAGGGGGCAGCATGGCTACACCTTC.

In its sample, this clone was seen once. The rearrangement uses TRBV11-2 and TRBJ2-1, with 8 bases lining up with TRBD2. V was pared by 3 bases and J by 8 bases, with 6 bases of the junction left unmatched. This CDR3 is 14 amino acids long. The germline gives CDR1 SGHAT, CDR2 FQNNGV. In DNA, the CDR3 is TGTGCCAGCAGCTTTCCGGGACTAGTCGATGAGCAGTTCTTC. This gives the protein CASSFPGLVDEQFF.

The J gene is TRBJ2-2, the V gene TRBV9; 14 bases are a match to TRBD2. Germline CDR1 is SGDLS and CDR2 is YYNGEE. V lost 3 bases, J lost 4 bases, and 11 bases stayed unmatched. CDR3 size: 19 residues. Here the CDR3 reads CASSAPRGLAGVVTGELFF. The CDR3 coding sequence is TGTGCCAGCAGCGCCCCCAGGGGACTAGCGGGAGTTGTCACCGGGGAGCTGTTTTTT.

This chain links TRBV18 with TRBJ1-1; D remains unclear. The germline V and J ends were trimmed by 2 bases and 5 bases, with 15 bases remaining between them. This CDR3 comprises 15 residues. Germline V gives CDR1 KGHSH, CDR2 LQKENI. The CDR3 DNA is TGTGCCAGCTCACCAAGTGGAACCGCGGGAACTGAAGCTTTCTTT. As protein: CASSPSGTAGTEAFF.

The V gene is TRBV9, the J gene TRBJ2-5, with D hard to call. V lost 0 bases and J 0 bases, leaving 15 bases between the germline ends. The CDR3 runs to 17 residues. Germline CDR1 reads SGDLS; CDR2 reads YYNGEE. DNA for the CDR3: TGTGCCAGCAGCGTAGGTTTTAAGCAGGAGTACCAAGAGACCCAGTACTTC. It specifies CASSVGFKQEYQETQYF.

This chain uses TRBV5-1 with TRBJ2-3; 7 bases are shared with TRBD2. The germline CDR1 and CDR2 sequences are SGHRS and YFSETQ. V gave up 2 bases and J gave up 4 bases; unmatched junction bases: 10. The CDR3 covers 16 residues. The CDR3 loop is CASSFTSVSPADTQYF. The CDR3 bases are TGCGCCAGCAGCTTTACTAGCGTTAGTCCGGCAGATACGCAGTATTTT.

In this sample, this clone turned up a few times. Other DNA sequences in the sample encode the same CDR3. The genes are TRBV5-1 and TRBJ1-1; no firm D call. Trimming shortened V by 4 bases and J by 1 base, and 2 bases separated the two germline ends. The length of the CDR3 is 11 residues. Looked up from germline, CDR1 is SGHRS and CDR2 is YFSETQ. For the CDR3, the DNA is TGCGCCAGCAGCCAGAACACTGAAGCTTTCTTT. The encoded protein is CASSQNTEAFF.